These 23 T cell receptor beta chains originate from one sample sequenced in a study of Ad26.COV2.S vaccination and SARS-CoV-2 variants. Treatment given: roughly 18 received Ad26.COV2.S at low or high dose, single or two shots; roughly five received placebo; per-sample allocation not given. On day 63 after the first injection, vaccine and placebo recipients gave samples. Some clones are missing from TCRdb's copy, which holds only in-frame ones; the method was immunoSEQ multiplex PCR. The profile shows over 300,000 clones, around 82% of them singletons. Sequencing was performed on peripheral blood, taken in a trial of Ad26.COV2.S vaccine versus placebo. These TCRs come from a person between 18 and 65 years old who received the Ad26.COV2.S COVID-19 vaccine or a placebo.

The rearrangement uses TRBV6-6 and TRBJ2-7; TRBD1 aligns across 11 bases. Germline values: CDR1 MNHNY, CDR2 SVGAGI (reference sequence). The CDR3 is 15 amino acids. Trimming removed 5 bases from V and 5 bases from J; junction bases left unmatched: 8. CDR3 DNA: TGTGCCAGCAGTCCGGGACAGGGGGGCTGGGACGAGCAGTACTTC. It specifies CASSPGQGGWDEQYF.

This rearrangement joins TRBV9 to TRBJ2-3; TRBD2 aligns across 7 bases. Germline CDR1 is SGDLS and CDR2 is YYNGEE. J was trimmed by 6 bases and V by 1 base; bases with no gene match: 11. The CDR3 spans 16 residues. CDR3 bases: TGTGCCAGCAGCGTACTTGGGGGACTAAGCCCCGATACGCAGTATTTT. It specifies CASSVLGGLSPDTQYF.

This clone showed up just once. The chain recombines TRBV7-9 with TRBJ1-4; tentatively, D is TRBD1 (5 bases). The CDR3 has 15 amino acids. Germline assignment: CDR1 SEHNR and CDR2 FQNEAQ (reference sequence). Trimming pared 5 bases from V and 6 bases from J, leaving 16 bases between. DNA of the CDR3: TGTGCCAGCAGCCTCCAGGCCGGGGGGGATGAAAAACTGTTTTTT. Its protein is CASSLQAGGDEKLFF.

The genes are TRBV3-1 (or the pseudogene TRBV3-2) and TRBJ2-1; perhaps D is TRBD1 or TRBD2 (5 bases each). The V and J ends lost 5 bases and 4 bases respectively, with 15 bases between them. CDR1 LGHDT and CDR2 YNNKEL come from the germline V gene (reference sequence). The CDR3 has 15 amino acids. The CDR3 DNA reads as TGTGCCAGCAGCTTCCCCGGGGCTAGTTACAATGAGCAGTTCTTC. This sequence encodes CASSFPGASYNEQFF.

The chain carries TRBV30 and TRBJ2-7, with 14 positions matching TRBD2. The CDR3 spans 14 residues. CDR1 is GTSNPN, CDR2 SVGIG, per germline (reference sequence). V lost 6 bases, J lost 6 bases, and 7 bases stayed unmatched. The CDR3 nucleotides read TGTGCCTGCAGACTAGCGGGAGGGCCTGGCGAGCAGTACTTC. It is translated as CACRLAGGPGEQYF.

This clone was observed a handful of times. This chain connects TRBV2 to TRBJ1-2, with TRBD1 identical over 10 bases. The V segment lost 8 bases and the J segment 2 bases; nucleotides outside the gene matches: 8. CDR1 is SNHLY, CDR2 FYNNEI, per germline. There are 15 residues in the CDR3. CDR3 protein: CASRDRGVPNYGYTF. Written as DNA, the CDR3 is TGTGCCAGCCGGGACAGGGGAGTCCCGAACTATGGCTACACCTTC.

The chain combines TRBV9 with TRBJ2-3, with TRBD2 matching over 10 bases. V trimming: 4 bases; J trimming: 6 bases; junction bases outside the gene matches: 8. CDR3 length: 15 residues. CDR1 and CDR2 (germline): SGDLS, YYNGEE. The CDR3 reads CASSSLAGVLDTQYF. CDR3 in DNA: TGTGCCAGCAGCAGCCTAGCGGGAGTTCTTGATACGCAGTATTTT.

V and J are TRBV19 and TRBJ1-1; D is unresolved. The CDR3 has 15 residues. V was clipped by 2 bases and J by 0 bases, with 10 bases between them. The V gene's germline CDR1 is LNHDA and CDR2 SQIVND (reference sequence). The CDR3 region is CASSILAGLNTEAFF. The CDR3 DNA reads TGTGCCAGTAGTATATTGGCGGGCCTGAACACTGAAGCTTTCTTT.

V gene TRBV28 combines with J gene TRBJ2-3, with D possibly being TRBD2 (6 bases). With 10 bases removed from V and 5 bases from J, the gap between germline ends came to 19 bases. Germline lookup yields CDR1 MDHEN and CDR2 SYDVKM. The CDR3 consists of 14 residues. DNA of the CDR3: TGTGCCACCGCTGGTGGCGGAGGGCTAGATACGCAGTATTTT. Its translation is CATAGGGGLDTQYF.

This clone appeared a single time. The chain is built from TRBV6-5 and TRBJ1-1; the match to TRBD1 covers 8 bases. The CDR3 has 13 amino acids. With V trimmed by 4 bases and J by 3 bases, 1 base remained unmatched. Looked up from germline, CDR1 is MNHEY and CDR2 is SVGAGI. DNA for the CDR3: TGTGCCAGCAGTTGGGACAGGTACACTGAAGCTTTCTTT. It yields the protein CASSWDRYTEAFF.

This chain connects TRBV14 to TRBJ2-5; 11 bases fit TRBD2. Germline CDR1 and CDR2: SGHDN and FVKESK. The CDR3 totals 16 residues. The junction had 8 bases not matched to a gene; V was cut back by 3 bases and J by 5 bases. Here the CDR3 DNA reads TGTGCCAGCAGCCACCCGACTAGCGGGGCAAGGGAGACCCAGTACTTC. Protein sequence: CASSHPTSGARETQYF.

V and J are TRBV5-5 and TRBJ2-2; no clear D gene. The germline CDR1 and CDR2 sequences are SGHKS and YYEKEE (reference sequence). Trimming pared 1 base from V and 4 bases from J, leaving 17 bases between. CDR3 size: 17 residues. The DNA for the CDR3 is TGTGCCAGCAGCTTGTTTTCATCAGCATTGCCCACCGGGGAGCTGTTTTTT. Protein sequence: CASSLFSSALPTGELFF. Complete variable domain (other parts from reference TRBV5-5 and TRBJ2-2): DAGVTQSPTHLIKTRGQQVTLRCSPISGHKSVSWYQQVLGQGPQFIFQYYEKEERGRGNFPDRFSARQFPNYSSELNVNALLLGDSALYLCASSLFSSALPTGELFFGEGSRLTVL.

This rearrangement joins TRBV3-1 (or the pseudogene TRBV3-2) to TRBJ1-4; TRBD1 matches at 9 bases. The germline V gene has CDR1 LGHDT and CDR2 YNNKEL (reference sequence). This CDR3 spans 15 amino acids. V shed 4 bases and J 7 bases; nucleotides not matched to a gene: 7. CDR3 sequence: CASSPTTGGVEKLFF. The CDR3 DNA is TGTGCCAGCAGCCCTACTACAGGGGGCGTTGAAAAACTGTTTTTT.

The CDR3 DNA reads TGTGCCAGCAGTTACTCTGGGGGATCCTACAATGAGCAGTTCTTC. Its translation: CASSYSGGSYNEQFF. The V call is TRBV6-2 or TRBV6-3, the J call TRBJ2-1; D might be TRBD1 or TRBD2, each matching 5 bases. V gave up 0 bases and J gave up 1 base, with 7 bases separating them. CDR3 size: 15 residues. Germline CDR1 reads MNHEY; CDR2 reads SVGEGT.

This chain connects TRBV9 to TRBJ2-5; 11 nucleotides agree with TRBD2. Trimming cost V 2 bases and J 7 bases; bases outside gene matches: 4. CDR1 is SGDLS, CDR2 YYNGEE, per germline. This CDR3 comprises 14 residues. Here the CDR3 reads CASSVVSGGGTQYF. The CDR3 DNA is TGTGCCAGCAGCGTGGTTAGCGGGGGGGGGACCCAGTACTTC.

The CDR3 is CASSLASGYSGNTIYF. The CDR3, as DNA: TGTGCCAGCAGCTTAGCGTCGGGCTACTCTGGAAACACCATATATTTT. The gene calls are TRBV7-6 and TRBJ1-3; D gene uncertain. CDR3 size: 16 residues. V gave up 0 bases and J gave up 0 bases, with 9 bases separating them. Germline V CDR1 and CDR2: SGHVS, FNYEAQ.

V gene TRBV19 combines with J gene TRBJ1-6; 11 bases agree with TRBD1. Looked up from germline, CDR1 is LNHDA and CDR2 is SQIVND (reference sequence). The CDR3 loop spans 16 amino acids. V gave up 4 bases and J gave up 7 bases; unmatched junction bases: 6. The CDR3 loop is CASSTPDRGLNSPLHF. CDR3 bases: TGTGCCAGTAGTACCCCGGACAGGGGGCTGAATTCACCCCTCCACTTT.

The V and J genes are TRBV7-2 and TRBJ1-3; weak D call: TRBD1 (5 bases). The V and J ends lost 5 bases and 5 bases respectively, with 10 bases between them. Germline V gene data show CDR1 as SGHTA and CDR2 as FQGNSA. The CDR3 has 13 amino acids. CDR3 sequence: CASSQQERNTIYF. CDR3 DNA: TGTGCCAGCAGCCAACAGGAAAGAAACACCATATATTTT.

The CDR3 loop reads CASSAQGARTEAFF. As DNA, the CDR3 is TGCGCCAGCAGCGCCCAGGGGGCCCGGACTGAAGCTTTCTTT. V gene TRBV5-1 combines with J gene TRBJ1-1, with 8 bases lining up with TRBD1. Germline V CDR1 and CDR2: SGHRS, YFSETQ. The V and J ends lost 4 bases and 5 bases, in that order; junction bases with no gene match: 7. The CDR3 is 14 residues long. The full variable domain, completed using reference TRBV5-1 and TRBJ1-1, is KAGVTQTPRYLIKTRGQQVTLSCSPISGHRSVSWYQQTPGQGLQFLFEYFSETQRNKGNFPGRFSGRQFSNSRSEMNVSTLELGDSALYLCASSAQGARTEAFFGQGTRLTVV.

Details on this clone: Other nucleotide sequences from this sample produce the same CDR3. The rearrangement uses TRBV18 and TRBJ2-5; D not resolved. The length of the CDR3 is 13 residues. The germline V and J ends were trimmed by 2 bases and 2 bases, with 6 bases remaining between them. Per germline, CDR1 KGHSH and CDR2 LQKENI. The CDR3 DNA sequence: TGTGCCAGCTCACCAGGGTTGCAAGAGACCCAGTACTTC. Residues: CASSPGLQETQYF.

The chain employs TRBV28 and TRBJ2-7, with D maybe TRBD1 (6 bases). V gave up 5 bases and J gave up 6 bases, with 14 bases separating them. Germline V gene sequence: CDR1 MDHEN, CDR2 SYDVKM. This CDR3 spans 13 amino acids. For the CDR3, the DNA is TGTGCCAGCAGTCTTCTCCCAGGGGTCGAGCAGTACTTC. Translation gives CASSLLPGVEQYF.

The chain is built from TRBV6-5 and TRBJ2-1; D is undetermined. The CDR3 loop spans 12 amino acids. Germline CDR1 and CDR2: MNHEY and SVGAGI. Trimming pared 5 bases from V and 10 bases from J, leaving 12 bases between. CDR3 region: CASSPSNLEQFF. CDR3 sequence (DNA): TGTGCCAGCAGTCCCTCCAACCTCGAGCAGTTCTTC.

The chain carries TRBV2 and TRBJ2-5; no reliable D call. Trimming pared 6 bases from V and 7 bases from J, leaving 12 bases between. Germline lookup yields CDR1 SNHLY and CDR2 FYNNEI. The CDR3 is made up of 12 amino acids. The CDR3 protein is CASRERVGTQYF. For the CDR3, the DNA is TGTGCCAGCAGGGAGCGCGTAGGGACCCAGTACTTC.